This entry describes one T cell receptor beta chain. In its sample, this clonotype was seen a few times. Its binding antigen is unknown. No much larger clone is present one base from it, and per-base qualities are unavailable. From a lookup of the germline V gene (reference sequence), CDR1 and CDR2 are DFQATT and SNEGSKA. Trimming leaves V shorter by 5 bases and J shorter by 5 bases, with the junction holding 7 bases beyond the gene matches. The CDR3 runs 14 amino acids, cysteine and phenylalanine included. CDR3 DNA only is kept here, 42 bases in frame from base 1. TCR cDNA was synthesized by 5'RACE template switching, through which a universal primer site and unique molecular identifiers were introduced. Priming of cDNA synthesis was performed from both the TCR alpha and TCR beta constant segments. Library amplification used two PCR steps, and the second PCR step added sample barcodes and sequencing adapters. Sequencing of libraries was done on Illumina HiSeq 2500 (2x100 bp) or NovaSeq (2x150 bp). The study's processing was this. MIGEC was used to demultiplex reads and collapse the reads into UMI consensus sequences, and MiXCR was used for V(D)J alignment. Using edgeR on replicate PBMC samples, clonotypes were called vaccine-responding if FDR was below 0.01 and the log2 fold change was above 5 up to day 15. Each bulk clonotype received a CD4 or CD8 identity based on whether the sequenced CD4 or CD8 repertoire contained that clonotype at higher abundance. TCRdb itself trimmed the public reads at Q25 with fastp, ran MiXCR and retained productive beta chains. CDR3 protein sequences are deduplicated, and each keeps its most common genes and DNA. For this entry, the V and J calls and clone size follow TCRdb and not the study's own pipeline. Within this sample are some 560,000 distinct CDR3 sequences, with roughly 19% of them counted one time only. The ten largest clones add up to approximately 15% of the sample.

The data originate from a study of T cells after yellow fever vaccination (dated by TCRdb to 2018 to 2020). Turning to the overall study: Libraries from fractions with low cell numbers were prepared with the SMART-Seq v4 Ultra Low Input RNA kit. To track T-cell clones before and after primary and booster YFV17D yellow fever vaccination, bulk TCR alpha and beta repertoires were sequenced longitudinally. Blood samples were taken at several timepoints before and after primary and secondary immunization, and bulk PBMC replicates and cell subsets were isolated. The cohort comprised two healthy male donors, one aged 18 to 30 and one aged 30 to 40 years.

Study-wide conclusions, independent of this receptor: Because the study included only two donors, the extent to which the findings can be generalized is limited. After the booster, most of the clones that had expanded following primary vaccination were detected again (just under 97% of CD4 and around nine tenths of CD8), which suggests that memory was broadly maintained. The secondary T-cell response was weaker than the primary response but faster, peaking on day 5 instead of day 15. FACS-sorted repertoires could contain abundant contaminating clonotypes from the bulk population, so computational filtering was required. A small fraction of clonotypes appeared in both the CD4 and CD8 compartments, likely as a result of convergent recombination.

The treatment or condition tag for this specimen amounts to: live attenuated yellow fever vaccine strain. At every blood-draw timepoint, two biological replicates of bulk PBMCs were collected. PBMCs were isolated from peripheral blood using a standard Ficoll-Paque protocol. TriZol was used to extract RNA from bulk PBMCs, from CD4 and CD8 fractions, and from dextramer-positive and dextramer-negative fractions. The chain employs TRBV20-1 and TRBJ2-7; TRBD1 lines up with 12 middle nucleotides. Sample: PBMCs, taken 15 days after the yellow fever booster vaccination. This receptor was obtained from a man in his thirties or forties who received the YFV17D yellow fever vaccine. Read as DNA, the sequence is TGCAGTGCTCCCCCGGGACAGGGGGCCCACGAGCAGTACTTC. Its amino acids are CSAPPGQGAHEQYF.